Each of the 2 T cell receptor beta chains below was sequenced from the same sample in a study of blood T cell repertoires in COVID-19. Data came from immunoSEQ multiplex PCR; TCRdb stores just in-frame clones and leaves some out. The data contain 300,000 or so clones, roughly nine tenths of them singletons. Sequenced sample: PBMCs or T cells enriched from blood (not recorded which). The source of these receptors is a man aged 55 to 70 who had recovered from COVID-19.

The genes are TRBV6-5 and TRBJ2-7, with TRBD1 as a possible D gene (6 bases). The CDR3 covers 12 residues. Germline V CDR1 and CDR2: MNHEY, SVGAGI. Trimming left V 6 bases short and J 2 bases short, with 8 bases between. The DNA for the CDR3 is TGTGCCAGCAGAGGACAGCCCTACGAGCAGTACTTC. Its translation is CASRGQPYEQYF.

This chain joins TRBV15 and TRBJ1-6; D perhaps matches TRBD1 (5 bases). From germline, CDR1 is LNHNV and CDR2 YYDKDF (reference sequence). The CDR3 loop spans 14 amino acids. Trimming took 3 bases from V and 7 from J, leaving 10 bases between them. The CDR3: CATSSGARNSPLHF. CDR3 in DNA: TGTGCCACCAGCAGTGGGGCCCGAAATTCACCCCTCCACTTT. The full variable domain, its missing parts supplied by reference TRBV15 and TRBJ1-6, is DAMVIQNPRYQVTQFGKPVTLSCSQTLNHNVMYWYQQKSSQAPKLLFHYYDKDFNNEADTPDNFQSRRPNTSFCFLDIRSPGLGDTAMYLCATSSGARNSPLHFGNGTRLTVT.